Below, 24 T cell receptor beta chains from the same sample are listed, as sequenced in a study of T cells in Graves' hyperthyroidism and ophthalmopathy. Regions amplified from RNA transcripts were the TCR beta CDR3 regions. An initial round of RT-PCR targeting the TCR CDR3 relied on the HTBI primer set. MiXCR, applied by TCRdb to the multiplex PCR reads, yields one record per CDR3 protein. The sample yields about 530,000 distinct CDR3 sequences, roughly a sixth seen once. The sample consisted of blood. These TCRs come from a woman between 18 and 29 years old with Graves' ophthalmopathy.

This clonotype was detected a few times. This rearrangement joins TRBV7-2 to TRBJ1-6; no clear D gene. Germline-derived CDR1 and CDR2 are SGHTA and FQGNSA. This CDR3 contains 17 residues. V dropped 5 bases and J dropped 4 bases, with 18 bases sitting between them. The CDR3 DNA reads TGTGCCAGCAGCCCGGTGCAGGCCGGTCGGTATAATTCACCCCTCCACTTT. It translates to CASSPVQAGRYNSPLHF.

This clonotype was counted many times. The chain recombines TRBV27 with TRBJ2-1; no clear D. Germline-derived CDR1 and CDR2 are MNHEY and SMNVEV (reference sequence). The CDR3 totals 14 residues. V lost 5 bases to trimming and J lost 4 bases, with 12 bases between them. CDR3 amino acids: CASSQLSNYNEQFF. Here the CDR3 DNA reads TGTGCCAGCAGTCAACTATCCAATTACAATGAGCAGTTCTTC.

The rearrangement joins TRBV19 to TRBJ1-2; D ambiguous. V was shortened by 2 bases and J by 4 bases, with 14 bases between the two germline ends. The CDR3 consists of 15 residues. Germline assignment: CDR1 LNHDA and CDR2 SQIVND (reference sequence). CDR3 residues: CASSISGSRRYGYTF. CDR3 nucleotide sequence: TGTGCCAGTAGTATATCCGGCAGCCGACGCTATGGCTACACCTTC.

V and J are TRBV5-1 and TRBJ1-6, with D possibly being TRBD1 (5 bases). Germline-derived CDR1 and CDR2 are SGHRS and YFSETQ. The V and J ends lost 1 base and 9 bases respectively, with 8 bases between them. The CDR3 has 13 residues. CDR3 in amino acids: CASSLSGVSPLHF. The CDR3, as DNA: TGCGCCAGCAGCTTGTCGGGGGTTTCACCCCTCCACTTT.

Of note for this clonotype: A single base separates this from a much larger clone, so it may be a read error. The chain carries TRBV28 and TRBJ2-1; TRBD2 matches at 8 bases. Germline assignment: CDR1 MDHEN and CDR2 SYDVKM. The CDR3 contains 15 residues. CDR3 nucleotide sequence: TGTACCAGCACCGGGGGGGCGGGGGGATACAATGAGCAGTTCTTC. This encodes CTSTGGAGGYNEQFF.

The chain employs TRBV7-8 and TRBJ2-1; 13 bases line up with TRBD2. V was clipped by 9 bases and J by 2 bases; unmatched bases: 4. The CDR3 covers 15 residues. CDR1 is SGHVS, CDR2 FQNEAQ, per germline. The CDR3, as DNA: TGTGCCAGTGGGACTAGCGGGATACCCTACAATGAGCAGTTCTTC. Amino acids: CASGTSGIPYNEQFF. The full variable domain, rest sourced from reference TRBV7-8 and TRBJ2-1, is GAGVSQSPRYKVAKRGQDVALRCDPISGHVSLFWYQQALGQGPEFLTYFQNEAQLDKSGLPSDRFFAERPEGSVSTLKIQRTQQEDSAVYLCASGTSGIPYNEQFFGPGTRLTVL.

This clonotype was observed many times. J is TRBJ2-7 and V is TRBV20-1; D is perhaps TRBD2 (6 bases). The length of the CDR3 is 15 residues. V was pared by 1 base and J by 2 bases, with 15 bases between. Germline V gene sequence: CDR1 DFQATT, CDR2 SNEGSKA (reference sequence). CDR3 coding DNA: TGCAGTGCTAGAGGGGACTTTCGAGAAACCTACGAGCAGTACTTC. This gives the protein CSARGDFRETYEQYF.

This rearrangement joins TRBV5-6 to TRBJ2-7; the D gene is possibly TRBD2 (6 bases). In germline, CDR1 is SGHDT, CDR2 YYEEEE. The CDR3 covers 15 residues. Trimming shortened V by 0 bases and J by 1 base, and 11 bases separated the two germline ends. In DNA, the CDR3 is TGTGCCAGCAGCTTGGATTGGAGGGCTTCCTACGAGCAGTACTTC. It yields the protein CASSLDWRASYEQYF.

V gene TRBV20-1 combines with J gene TRBJ2-1; the match to TRBD2 covers 13 bases. Trimming took 6 bases from V and 9 from J; bases not matched to a gene: 8. The CDR3 has 14 residues. The germline V gene has CDR1 DFQATT and CDR2 SNEGSKA (reference sequence). The CDR3 reads CSAEGTSGKIEQFF. CDR3 DNA sequence: TGCAGTGCGGAAGGGACTAGCGGGAAGATTGAGCAGTTCTTC.

This rearrangement joins TRBV11-2 to TRBJ1-6; 8 positions match TRBD1. J lost 7 bases, V lost 5 bases, and 7 bases had no gene match. This CDR3 contains 15 residues. Germline V gives CDR1 SGHAT, CDR2 FQNNGV. CDR3 loop: CASSVGQGVNSPLHF. Written as DNA, the CDR3 is TGTGCCAGCAGCGTAGGACAGGGAGTAAATTCACCCCTCCACTTT.

This clonotype came up many times. The CDR3 DNA follows: TGTGCCAGTGAACTAGCGGGGGGCGGGGGGGAGACCCAGTACTTC. Its protein is CASELAGGGGETQYF. This sequence joins TRBV6-1 and TRBJ2-5; TRBD2 agrees at 12 bases. J was trimmed by 5 bases and V by 9 bases; bases with no gene match: 10. This CDR3 contains 15 residues. In germline, CDR1 is MNHNS, CDR2 SASEGT.

The table lists this clonotype with many counts. The chain is built from TRBV20-1 and TRBJ2-7; D is undetermined. Deletions cut 2 bases from V and 2 bases from J, with 13 bases between. Germline lookup yields CDR1 DFQATT and CDR2 SNEGSKA (reference sequence). The CDR3 length is 14 residues. The CDR3 loop is CSARRARTTYEQYF. In DNA form, the CDR3 reads TGCAGTGCTAGAAGGGCCCGGACCACCTACGAGCAGTACTTC.

In the case of this clonotype: A read error may explain this, as a much larger clone is one base away. The V gene is TRBV6-1, the J gene TRBJ2-1; no firm D call. Near its end, the DNA agrees better with TRBJ2-7, so the J call may be wrong. The CDR3 consists of 14 residues. CDR1 and CDR2 (germline): MNHNS, SASEGT. CDR3 sequence: CASSKVTDYNEQYF. The CDR3 coding sequence is TGTGCCAGCAGTAAAGTGACCGATTACAATGAGCAGTACTTC.

This clonotype was observed at least ten times. CDR3 sequence reads: CASRRRANSYNEQFF. CDR3 nucleotides: TGTGCCAGCAGACGCCGGGCAAACTCCTACAATGAGCAGTTCTTC. J is TRBJ2-1 and V is TRBV7-8; D is undetermined. This CDR3 contains 15 residues. Germline-derived CDR1 and CDR2 are SGHVS and FQNEAQ. V gave up 6 bases and J gave up 0 bases, with 12 bases separating them.

This sequence joins TRBV14 and TRBJ1-1; 7 bases align to TRBD1. CDR3 length: 15 amino acids. Germline CDR1 is SGHDN and CDR2 is FVKESK. V was clipped by 3 bases and J by 5 bases; unmatched bases: 9. Written as DNA, the CDR3 is TGTGCCAGCAGCCACGACGAGACAGGGTTTACTGAAGCTTTCTTT. Its translation is CASSHDETGFTEAFF.

This clonotype was observed at least ten times. V usage is TRBV7-2 and J usage is TRBJ1-2, with D possibly TRBD1 on 5 matching bases. The CDR3 covers 14 residues. Germline V gene lookup returns CDR1 SGHTA and CDR2 FQGNSA. V dropped 5 bases and J dropped 8 bases, with 18 bases sitting between them. The CDR3 region has the DNA TGTGCCAGCAGCACCGCCGGGGCCCAAGAGGGCTACACCTTC. Its translation: CASSTAGAQEGYTF.

Ten or more counts support this clonotype. The chain has TRBV5-1 and TRBJ1-6; D is possibly TRBD1 (5 bases). CDR3 length: 12 residues. The V end lost 7 bases, the J end lost 10 bases, and 12 bases lay between the germline ends. Germline lookup yields CDR1 SGHRS and CDR2 YFSETQ. The CDR3: CASQGEGSPLHF. CDR3 nucleotide sequence: TGCGCCAGCCAAGGGGAAGGGTCACCCCTCCACTTT.

This clonotype was counted many times. The CDR3 is CASSRGLAGVTREQYF. CDR3 DNA sequence: TGTGCCAGCAGTAGGGGACTAGCGGGAGTAACGAGAGAGCAGTACTTC. The chain links TRBV12-3 or TRBV12-4 to TRBJ2-7; 14 bases are shared with TRBD2. This CDR3 comprises 16 residues. Trimming cost V 5 bases and J 7 bases; bases outside gene matches: 10.

The V gene is TRBV28, the J gene TRBJ1-4, with D possibly TRBD1 on 6 matching bases. The CDR3 has 16 amino acids. Trimming removed 3 bases at V and 8 bases at J, with 19 bases between. In germline, CDR1 is MDHEN, CDR2 SYDVKM. Here the CDR3 DNA reads TGTGCCAGCAGTTTTAACGCAGGGGTCCGGGGCGAAAAACTGTTTTTT. Protein sequence: CASSFNAGVRGEKLFF.

This clonotype came up many times. CDR3 DNA sequence: TGTGCCAGCTCACTAAACGAAGGGAACCAAGAGACCCAGTACTTC. Residues: CASSLNEGNQETQYF. The V call is TRBV18, the J call TRBJ2-5; no firm D call. Germline V gene lookup returns CDR1 KGHSH and CDR2 LQKENI. The germline V and J ends were trimmed by 4 bases and 0 bases, with 12 bases remaining between them. This CDR3 spans 15 amino acids. Supplemented by reference TRBV18 and TRBJ2-5, the full variable domain reads NAGVMQNPRHLVRRRGQEARLRCSPMKGHSHVYWYRQLPEEGLKFMVYLQKENIIDESGMPKERFSAEFPKEGPSILRIQQVVRGDSAAYFCASSLNEGNQETQYFGPGTRLLVL.

In this sample, this clonotype turned up many times. The V and J genes are TRBV2 and TRBJ2-5; perhaps TRBD1 as D (6 bases). The V end was cut by 0 bases, the J end by 5 bases, with 10 bases between. Germline CDR1 is SNHLY and CDR2 is FYNNEI. This CDR3 has 14 residues. The CDR3 DNA reads TGTGCCAGCAGTGAAGCTGGTGGGGGCGAGACCCAGTACTTC. It yields the protein CASSEAGGGETQYF.

This clonotype was recorded many times. The rearrangement uses TRBV27 and TRBJ2-1; 11 bases align to TRBD1. Germline V gives CDR1 MNHEY, CDR2 SMNVEV (reference sequence). The CDR3 has 15 residues. The V gene end was trimmed by 3 bases and the J gene end by 6 bases; junction bases not matched to a gene: 4. The CDR3 reads CASSFRGTGGNEQFF. Written as DNA, the CDR3 is TGTGCCAGCAGTTTCCGGGGGACAGGGGGCAATGAGCAGTTCTTC.

This clonotype was counted at least ten times. The chain couples TRBV27 to TRBJ2-7, with 7 bases lining up with TRBD1. V lost 6 bases to trimming and J lost 2 bases; unmatched junction nucleotides: 7. CDR3 length: 14 amino acids. CDR1 is MNHEY, CDR2 SMNVEV, per germline (reference sequence). As DNA, the CDR3 is TGTGCCAGCAGCTCCGGGGACAGCCCCTACGAGCAGTACTTC. It yields the protein CASSSGDSPYEQYF.

The chain links TRBV18 to TRBJ2-7; no reliable D call. Germline assignment: CDR1 KGHSH and CDR2 LQKENI. V lost 3 bases to trimming and J lost 0 bases, with 12 bases between them. The CDR3 sequence is 15 residues long. The CDR3 nucleotides read TGTGCCAGCTCACCTTCTCCCGACATCTCCTACGAGCAGTACTTC. Protein sequence: CASSPSPDISYEQYF.